Below, one T cell receptor (beta chain) is given with its context. The record originates from a study of blood T cell repertoires in COVID-19. About the study: Samples came from the United States, Italy and Spain, spanning acute and convalescent COVID-19. In each case, the material was cDNA or gDNA derived from T cells, B-cell-depleted T cells, or PBMCs.

Sequenced by immunoSEQ multiplex PCR; TCRdb stores in-frame clones only, minus some. This table holds more than 70,000 clones, about 88% found once. The CDR3 length is 17 residues. Germline V gives CDR1 ENHRY, CDR2 SYGVKD. Trimming removed 1 base from V and 0 bases from J, with 14 bases in between. The chain uses TRBV10-3 and TRBJ2-3; D might be TRBD2 (7 bases). The sample taken for sequencing was peripheral blood. This sequence originates from a man aged 50-59 years with acute or convalescent COVID-19. The CDR3 reads CAISEWGGHRSTDTQYF. The CDR3 coding sequence is TGTGCCATCAGTGAGTGGGGGGGGCACCGGAGCACAGATACGCAGTATTTT.